This T cell receptor (beta chain) was profiled in a study of blood T cell repertoires in COVID-19. Study details: Samples representing acute and convalescent COVID-19 were sourced from the United States, Italy and Spain.

V was clipped by 0 bases and J by 0 bases, with 8 bases between them. CDR3 length: 15 residues. Germline CDR1 is SGHRS and CDR2 is YFSETQ. Per the study methods: It was from reference gene primer amplification that nucleated cell counts were estimated. The assay was immunoSEQ multiplex PCR, and TCRdb's table has in-frame clones only and misses some. V and J calls and clone size are given by that table; D and trimming were obtained from the DNA. The sample includes approximately 94,000 clones, 91% of them seen just once. Sequenced material: peripheral blood. The receptor's source is a man in his forties or fifties with active COVID-19. V and J are TRBV5-1 and TRBJ2-3; perhaps TRBD2 as D (5 bases). CDR3 region: CASSLATGSTDTQYF. The CDR3, as DNA: TGCGCCAGCAGCTTGGCGACGGGGAGCACAGATACGCAGTATTTT.